The clone carrying this T cell receptor (beta chain) was recorded only once. Antigen unknown. Germline-derived CDR1 and CDR2 are MNHEY and SVGEGT. The CDR3 totals 15 residues. A J-beta primer mix and a sample-barcoded 5' primer were used in a second PCR of roughly 6 to 12 cycles. TCRdb reprocessed the 5' RACE reads via MiXCR and lists one record per CDR3 protein. The repertoire holds about 1.1 million distinct CDR3 sequences, with 30% to 40% as singletons. This sample was included in a study of blood T cells in healthy people across ages. The overall study: With template switching, about one barcoded beta molecule was captured per two T cells. Study findings and constraints: Estimated diversity, derived from one million T cells, was regarded as an underestimate.

Each of the donors had around 9 milliliters of peripheral blood drawn into EDTA-treated Vacutainer tubes. A minimum of 6 micrograms of total RNA was extracted per sample. The sequenced sample consisted of blood. The chain has TRBV6-2 or TRBV6-3 and TRBJ2-7; the D gene is possibly TRBD2 (6 bases). The tail of the sequence fits TRBJ2-5 better, so the J call may be wrong. This TCR derives from a man between 18 and 35 years old in good health. CDR3 bases: TGTGCCAGCAGTTACCTACGCCCGGAGGGAGAGACCCAGTACTTC. Its translation is CASSYLRPEGETQYF.